The present T cell receptor (beta chain) was sequenced within a study of shared clonotypes between healthy human individuals. Naive-designated CD8 cells lacked CD45RO, were positively enriched for CCR7, and omitted terminally differentiated effector memory CD45RA+ cells. The healthy adult donors were HIV-negative and reported no recent acute infections or vaccinations. Genomic DNA per cell subset filled all wells of several immunoSEQ plates. Here immunoSEQ multiplex PCR was the method, and the copy in TCRdb shows in-frame clones only, minus some. The sample carries just over 2,000,000 clones, about 95% recorded once. Sequencing was done on a sample of naive CD8+ T cells sorted from blood. This TCR was recovered from a man aged 18-30 years in good health.

In DNA form, the CDR3 reads TGTGCCAGTAGTTCCGGGACTCCGAGCTCCTACGAGCAGTACTTC. Translated: CASSSGTPSSYEQYF. The chain uses TRBV19 and TRBJ2-7; the D gene is possibly TRBD2 (6 bases). Trimming left V 5 bases short and J 0 bases short, with 14 bases between. CDR3 size: 15 residues. From germline, CDR1 is LNHDA and CDR2 SQIVND (reference sequence).